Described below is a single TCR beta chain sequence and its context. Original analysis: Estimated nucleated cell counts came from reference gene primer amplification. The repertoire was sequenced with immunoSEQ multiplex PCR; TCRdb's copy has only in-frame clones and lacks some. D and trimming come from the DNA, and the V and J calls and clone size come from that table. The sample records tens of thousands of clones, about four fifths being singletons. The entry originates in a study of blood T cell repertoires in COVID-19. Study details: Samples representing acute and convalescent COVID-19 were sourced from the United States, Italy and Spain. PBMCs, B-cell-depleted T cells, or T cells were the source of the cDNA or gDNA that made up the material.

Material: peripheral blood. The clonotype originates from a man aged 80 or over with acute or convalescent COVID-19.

CDR3 sequence reads: CASSQDQTATTFGNTIYF. The CDR3 DNA reads TGTGCCAGCAGCCAAGACCAGACAGCTACTACCTTTGGAAACACCATATATTTT. The chain links TRBV14 to TRBJ1-3; a weak D match, TRBD1 (5 bases). The germline V and J ends were trimmed by 0 bases and 3 bases, with 18 bases remaining between them. The CDR3 is 18 residues long. Germline-derived CDR1 and CDR2 are SGHDN and FVKESK.